These T cell receptor beta chains were read from a single sample in a study of cytomegalovirus exposure and HLA in healthy donors. Here immunoSEQ multiplex PCR was the method, and the copy in TCRdb shows in-frame clones only, minus some. The sample contains some 60,000 clones, around 87% of which appear only once. Material: PBMCs. The receptors originated from a man between 18 and 29 years old in good health and CMV-seronegative. Both conserved end residues are part of each CDR3. Each record gives: clone size, J gene, V gene, D gene, CDR3 protein, CDR3 DNA. The D gene is left open where the match is weak. Expanded clones get a size class; other rows say once, few or many, or leave the size out.

. TRBJ2-3 TRBV5-1 TRBD2 CASSPGLAGEDTQYF TGCGCCAGCAGCCCGGGACTAGCGGGGGAGGATACGCAGTATTTT
. TRBJ1-5 TRBV30 . CAWNPHTPCYSNQPQHF TGTGCCTGGAACCCTCATACGCCATGCTATAGCAATCAGCCCCAGCATTTT
once TRBJ2-1 TRBV5-6 . CASSFVSSYNEQFF TGTGCCAGCTCCTTTGTGTCCTCCTACAATGAGCAGTTCTTC
. TRBJ2-1 TRBV5-4 . CASSFWSAAVYNEQFF TGTGCCAGCAGCTTTTGGAGCGCGGCAGTTTACAATGAGCAGTTCTTC
. TRBJ2-7 TRBV7-9 . CASSLVVGDEQYF TGTGCCAGCAGCTTAGTGGTCGGGGACGAGCAGTACTTC
. TRBJ2-7 TRBV28 TRBD1 CASRETDRVRYEQYF TGTGCCAGCAGAGAAACTGACAGGGTCAGGTACGAGCAGTACTTC
once TRBJ1-1 TRBV15 . CATSRDGQGNTEAFF TGTGCCACCAGCAGAGATGGGCAGGGGAACACTGAAGCTTTCTTT
. TRBJ2-1 TRBV2 TRBD1 CASSRQGDEQFF TGTGCCAGCAGTAGACAGGGGGATGAGCAGTTCTTC
. TRBJ1-1 TRBV27 . CASVPGHLNTEAFF TGTGCCAGCGTTCCGGGACACCTGAACACTGAAGCTTTCTTT
once TRBJ2-7 TRBV7-2 . CASSEGPSGTYEQYF TGTGCCAGCAGCGAGGGTCCCTCGGGGACCTACGAGCAGTACTTC
. TRBJ1-2 TRBV29-1 . CSVVGSYGYTF TGCAGCGTTGTTGGTAGCTATGGCTACACCTTC
. TRBJ2-7 TRBV5-4 . CASSLAGSSGYEQYF TGTGCCAGCAGCTTGGCTGGTAGCTCGGGCTACGAGCAGTACTTC
. TRBJ1-2 TRBV28 TRBD1 CATTKDRVGYTF TGTGCCACCACGAAGGACAGGGTAGGCTACACCTTC
. TRBJ2-3 TRBV5-1 TRBD2 CASSLTSGGVTDTQYF TGCGCCAGCAGCCTCACAAGCGGGGGGGTCACAGATACGCAGTATTTT
. TRBJ2-7 TRBV7-9 . CASSLEGQTQQYF TGTGCCAGCAGCTTAGAGGGGCAGACACAGCAGTACTTC
. TRBJ2-3 TRBV7-2 TRBD1 CASSSTGTGLDTQYF TGTGCCAGCAGCTCTACCGGGACAGGGCTGGATACGCAGTATTTT
. TRBJ1-2 TRBV7-2 TRBD1 CASSLGTGERSGYTF TGTGCCAGCAGCTTGGGGACAGGGGAACGTAGTGGCTACACCTTC
. TRBJ1-5 TRBV4-1 . CASSQDRGRNQPQHF TGCGCCAGCAGCCAGGACAGAGGACGAAATCAGCCCCAGCATTTT
. TRBJ2-7 TRBV29-1 . CSVDQAYEQYF TGCAGCGTTGACCAGGCGTACGAGCAGTACTTC
. TRBJ2-7 TRBV15 . CATSRGGQVGEQYF TGTGCCACCAGCAGAGGGGGGCAGGTAGGCGAGCAGTACTTC
. TRBJ2-7 TRBV9 TRBD1 CASSAGTGGYEQYF TGTGCCAGCAGCGCCGGGACAGGGGGCTACGAGCAGTACTTC
once TRBJ2-7 TRBV7-9 TRBD1 CASSHATPGTGYEQYF TGTGCCAGCAGCCATGCTACTCCCGGGACAGGCTACGAGCAGTACTTC
. TRBJ2-3 TRBV7-9 TRBD2 CASSFSGSTDTQYF TGTGCCAGCAGCTTTAGCGGGAGCACAGATACGCAGTATTTT
. TRBJ1-2 TRBV30 . CAWGRLIRLTF TGTGCCTGGGGCCGACTAATCCGGCTCACCTTC
. TRBJ1-2 TRBV5-3 TRBD1 CARSEGAIGYTF TGTGCCAGAAGCGAGGGGGCCATTGGCTACACCTTC
. TRBJ2-7 TRBV28 . CASSFTYEQYF TGTGCCAGCAGCTTCACTTACGAGCAGTACTTC
. TRBJ2-7 TRBV7-2 . CASSFQGYEQYF TGTGCCAGCAGCTTCCAGGGCTACGAGCAGTACTTC
. TRBJ1-3 TRBV9 TRBD1 CASSVGVMGQGISGNTIYF TGTGCCAGCAGCGTAGGTGTAATGGGACAGGGAATCTCTGGAAACACCATATATTTT
. TRBJ2-3 TRBV7-7 TRBD1 CASSLTGGQTQYF TGTGCTAGCAGCTTAACAGGGGGGCAGACGCAGTATTTT
. TRBJ2-3 TRBV18 . CASSGAADTQYF TGTGCCAGCTCAGGGGCGGCAGATACGCAGTATTTT
. TRBJ1-5 TRBV18 . CASSPPSAGSNQPQHF TGTGCCAGCTCACCACCGTCGGCGGGTAGCAATCAGCCCCAGCATTTT
. TRBJ1-5 TRBV27 . CASSLQPGSNQPQHF TGTGCCAGCAGTTTACAGCCAGGTAGCAATCAGCCCCAGCATTTT
. TRBJ2-7 TRBV7-9 TRBD1 CASSLSGTAYEQYF TGTGCCAGCAGCTTATCCGGGACAGCATACGAGCAGTACTTC
few TRBJ1-1 TRBV6-6 . CASSRPGNTEAFF TGTGCCAGCAGTCGTCCGGGGAACACTGAAGCTTTCTTT
. TRBJ1-2 TRBV29-1 . CSVDSYGYTF TGCAGCGTTGATAGCTATGGCTACACCTTC
. TRBJ1-6 TRBV30 TRBD1 CASDRGVFNSPLHF TGTGCCTCCGACAGGGGGGTCTTTAATTCACCCCTCCACTTT
. TRBJ1-1 TRBV19 TRBD1 CASRGYTEAFF TGTGCCAGCAGGGGGTACACTGAAGCTTTCTTT
once TRBJ2-5 TRBV7-9 TRBD1 CASRGQGWTTKETQYF TGTGCCAGCAGAGGACAGGGATGGACTACGAAAGAGACCCAGTACTTC
. TRBJ1-5 TRBV2 . CASSNQGSNQPQHF TGTGCCAGCAGTAACCAGGGCAGCAATCAGCCCCAGCATTTT
. TRBJ2-7 TRBV15 TRBD2 CATSRGGGAYEQYF TGTGCCACCAGCAGAGGCGGGGGGGCCTACGAGCAGTACTTC